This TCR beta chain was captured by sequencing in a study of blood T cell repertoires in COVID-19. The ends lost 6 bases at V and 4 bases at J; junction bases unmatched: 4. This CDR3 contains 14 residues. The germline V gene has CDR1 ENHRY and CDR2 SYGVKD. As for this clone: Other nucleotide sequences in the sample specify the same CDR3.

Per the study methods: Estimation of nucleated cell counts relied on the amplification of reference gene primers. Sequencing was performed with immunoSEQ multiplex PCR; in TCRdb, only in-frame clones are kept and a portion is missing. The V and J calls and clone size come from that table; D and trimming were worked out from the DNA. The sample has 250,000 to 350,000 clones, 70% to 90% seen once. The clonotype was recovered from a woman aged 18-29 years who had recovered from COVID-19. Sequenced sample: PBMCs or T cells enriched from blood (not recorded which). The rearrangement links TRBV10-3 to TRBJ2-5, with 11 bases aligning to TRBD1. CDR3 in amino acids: CAIRGTGGGETQYF. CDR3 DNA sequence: TGTGCCATCAGGGGGACAGGGGGAGGAGAGACCCAGTACTTC.